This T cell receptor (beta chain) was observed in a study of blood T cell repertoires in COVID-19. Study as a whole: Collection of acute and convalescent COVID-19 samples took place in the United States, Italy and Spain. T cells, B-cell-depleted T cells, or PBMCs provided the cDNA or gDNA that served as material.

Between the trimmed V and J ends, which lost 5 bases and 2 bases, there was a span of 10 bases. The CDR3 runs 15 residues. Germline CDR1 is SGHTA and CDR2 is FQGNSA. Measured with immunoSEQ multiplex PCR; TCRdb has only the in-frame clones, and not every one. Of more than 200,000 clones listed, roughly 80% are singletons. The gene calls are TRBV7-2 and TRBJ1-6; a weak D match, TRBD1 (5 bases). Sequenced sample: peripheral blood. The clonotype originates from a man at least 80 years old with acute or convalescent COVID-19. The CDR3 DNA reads TGTGCCAGCAGCCGTAGGGGCGCCTATAATTCACCCCTCCACTTT. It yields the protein CASSRRGAYNSPLHF.